These 9 T cell receptor beta chains share one sample of origin, sequenced in a study of shared clonotypes between healthy human individuals. TCRdb's table, derived via immunoSEQ multiplex PCR, lists solely in-frame clones and lacks some. Here the sample spans over 2 million clones, 85% to 95% being singletons. Sequenced: naive CD4+ T cells from PBMCs. This sample's subset: CD45RA+ positively selected. Receptors were obtained from a man younger than 35 in good health. Some clones in this sample may be carry-over from other donors' samples.

The chain carries TRBV4-2 and TRBJ1-2; unclear D gene. Trimming stripped 0 bases from V and 10 bases from J, with 15 bases between. Germline CDR1 and CDR2: LGHNA and YNFKEQ. This CDR3 has 14 residues. DNA for the CDR3: TGTGCCAGCAGCCAAGATACTCCCAACAGAAACTACACCTTC. It translates to CASSQDTPNRNYTF.

The chain couples TRBV4-1 to TRBJ2-4, with no clear D. This CDR3 is 18 amino acids long. The V gene's germline CDR1 is MGHRA and CDR2 YSYEKL. Trimming removed 0 bases at V and 1 base at J, with 16 bases between. The CDR3 nucleotides read TGCGCCAGCAGCCAAGATCGTAGCAGAACCCGGGCCAAAAACATTCAGTACTTC. This encodes CASSQDRSRTRAKNIQYF.

On this clone itself: Compared with germline, one end of the junction differs, possibly owing to a read error. The V gene is TRBV30, the J gene TRBJ1-1; 9 bases are a match to TRBD1. Per germline, CDR1 GTSNPN and CDR2 SVGIG (reference sequence). The CDR3 extends over 11 amino acids. CDR3 loop: CAWSVRDREIF. The CDR3 region has the DNA TGTGCCTGGAGTGTACGGGACAGGGAGATCTTT.

The J gene is TRBJ2-5, the V gene TRBV6-1, with D hard to call. V lost 1 base and J lost 0, with 9 bases in between. This CDR3 spans 15 amino acids. CDR1 and CDR2 from the germline V gene are MNHNS and SASEGT. The CDR3 reads CASSEEADYQETQYF. The CDR3 DNA is TGTGCCAGCAGTGAAGAGGCCGATTACCAAGAGACCCAGTACTTC.

This clone was seen just once. The genes are TRBV7-2 and TRBJ2-5, with D unclear. This CDR3 comprises 11 residues. Germline CDR1 is SGHTA and CDR2 is FQGNSA. V lost 7 bases and J 2 bases, leaving 5 bases between the germline ends. Here the CDR3 reads CASTFQETQYF. CDR3 sequence (DNA): TGTGCCAGCACATTTCAAGAGACCCAGTACTTC.

This clone appeared a single time. The sample carries other DNA sequences with the same CDR3. V and J are TRBV9 and TRBJ2-7; TRBD1 agrees at 8 bases. This CDR3 spans 14 amino acids. The germline V gene encodes CDR1 SGDLS and CDR2 YYNGEE. The trim removed 4 bases at V and 2 bases at J, leaving 5 bases unmatched. The CDR3 DNA is TGTGCCAGCAGCTTCGGACAGGGTACCTACGAGCAGTACTTC. This translates into CASSFGQGTYEQYF.

This clone was observed a few times. V and J are TRBV23-1 and TRBJ1-5; tentative D call: TRBD1 (5 bases). TRBV23-1 counts as an open reading frame of uncertain function. The CDR3 is 16 amino acids. Trimming took 1 base from V and 1 from J, leaving 11 bases between them. The CDR3 spells CASSQFCEGSNQPQHF. The CDR3 region has the DNA TGCGCCAGCAGTCAATTCTGTGAGGGGAGCAATCAGCCCCAGCATTTT.

Concerning this clone itself: This CDR3 is also generated by other DNA sequences in the sample. The rearrangement joins TRBV28 to TRBJ1-5, with D uncertain. The CDR3 has 13 residues. The germline V and J ends were trimmed by 3 bases and 4 bases, with 7 bases remaining between them. Looked up from germline, CDR1 is MDHEN and CDR2 is SYDVKM. The CDR3 DNA reads as TGTGCCAGCAGTTTGGTCAGAAATCAGCCCCAGCATTTT. This translates into CASSLVRNQPQHF.

CDR3 loop: CASSFSSSGGYTF. The CDR3 DNA reads as TGTGCCAGCAGCTTTTCTAGTTCCGGCGGCTACACCTTC. V and J are TRBV7-3 and TRBJ1-2, with no clear D. V lost 3 bases to trimming and J lost 8 bases, with 13 bases between them. Germline CDR1 reads SGHTA; CDR2 reads FQGTGA. The length of the CDR3 is 13 residues. Full variable domain (outside the CDR3, taken from reference TRBV7-3 and TRBJ1-2): GAGVSQTPSNKVTEKGKYVELRCDPISGHTALYWYRQSLGQGPEFLIYFQGTGAADDSGLPNDRFFAVRPEGSVSTLKIQRTERGDSAVYLCASSFSSSGGYTFGSGTRLTVV.